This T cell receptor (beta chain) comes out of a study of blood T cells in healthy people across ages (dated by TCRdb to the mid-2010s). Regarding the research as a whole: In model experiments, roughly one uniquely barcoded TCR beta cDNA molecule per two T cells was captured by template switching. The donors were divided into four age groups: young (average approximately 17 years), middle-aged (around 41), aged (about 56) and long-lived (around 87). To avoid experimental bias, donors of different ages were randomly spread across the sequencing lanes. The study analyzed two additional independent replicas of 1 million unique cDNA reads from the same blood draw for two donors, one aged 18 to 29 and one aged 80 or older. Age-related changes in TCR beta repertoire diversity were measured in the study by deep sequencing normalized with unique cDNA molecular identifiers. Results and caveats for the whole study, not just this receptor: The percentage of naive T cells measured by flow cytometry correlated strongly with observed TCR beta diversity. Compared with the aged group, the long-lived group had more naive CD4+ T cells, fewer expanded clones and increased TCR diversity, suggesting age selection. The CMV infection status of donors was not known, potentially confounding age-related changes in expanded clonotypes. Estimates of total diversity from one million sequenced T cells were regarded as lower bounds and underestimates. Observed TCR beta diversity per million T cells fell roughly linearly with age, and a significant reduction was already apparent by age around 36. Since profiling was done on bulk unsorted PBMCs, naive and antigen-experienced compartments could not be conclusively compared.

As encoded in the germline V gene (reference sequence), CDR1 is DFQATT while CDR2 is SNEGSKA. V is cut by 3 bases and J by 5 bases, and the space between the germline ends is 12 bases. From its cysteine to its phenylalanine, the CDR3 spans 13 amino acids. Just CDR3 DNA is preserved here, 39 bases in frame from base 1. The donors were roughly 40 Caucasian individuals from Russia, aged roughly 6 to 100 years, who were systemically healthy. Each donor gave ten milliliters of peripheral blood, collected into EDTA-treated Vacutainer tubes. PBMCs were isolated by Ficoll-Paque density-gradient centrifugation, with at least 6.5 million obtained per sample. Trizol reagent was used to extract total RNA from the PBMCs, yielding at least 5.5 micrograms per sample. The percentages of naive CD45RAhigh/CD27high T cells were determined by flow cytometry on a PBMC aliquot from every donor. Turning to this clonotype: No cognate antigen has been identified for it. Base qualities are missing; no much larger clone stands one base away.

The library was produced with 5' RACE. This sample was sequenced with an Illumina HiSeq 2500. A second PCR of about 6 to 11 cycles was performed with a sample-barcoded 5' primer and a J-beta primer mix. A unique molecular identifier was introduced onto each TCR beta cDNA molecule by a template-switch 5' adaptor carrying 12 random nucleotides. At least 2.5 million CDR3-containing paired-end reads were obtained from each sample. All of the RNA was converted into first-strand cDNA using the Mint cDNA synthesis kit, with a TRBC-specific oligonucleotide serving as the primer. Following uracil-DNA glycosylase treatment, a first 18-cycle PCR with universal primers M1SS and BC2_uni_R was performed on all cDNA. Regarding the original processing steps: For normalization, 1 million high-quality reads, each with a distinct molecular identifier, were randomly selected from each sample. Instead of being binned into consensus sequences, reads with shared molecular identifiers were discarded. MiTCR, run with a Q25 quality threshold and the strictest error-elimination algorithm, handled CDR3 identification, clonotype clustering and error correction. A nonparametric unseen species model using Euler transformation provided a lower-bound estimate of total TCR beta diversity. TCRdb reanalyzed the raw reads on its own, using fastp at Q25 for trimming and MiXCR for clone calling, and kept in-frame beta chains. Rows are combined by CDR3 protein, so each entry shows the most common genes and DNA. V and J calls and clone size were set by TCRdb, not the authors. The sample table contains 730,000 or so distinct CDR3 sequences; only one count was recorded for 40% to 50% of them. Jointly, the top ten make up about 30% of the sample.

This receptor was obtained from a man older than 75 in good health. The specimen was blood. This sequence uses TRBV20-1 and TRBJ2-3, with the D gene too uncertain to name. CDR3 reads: CSASPLNGDTQYF. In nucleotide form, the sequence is TGCAGTGCTAGCCCCCTAAACGGAGATACGCAGTATTTT.